The 8 T cell receptor beta chains given below trace back to one sample, sequenced in a study of T cells in tumors after PD-1 blockade. Profiled with immunoSEQ multiplex PCR; TCRdb holds only in-frame clones, not every one. The sample shows about 47,000 clones, 65% to 80% of them seen only once. The material was PBMCs, obtained before anti-PD-1 therapy. These TCRs come from a human donor with advanced basal cell or squamous cell carcinoma (not recorded which).

The CDR3 DNA is TGTGCCAGCAGCCAGTCTGGGGGGGGGATCTACGAGCAGTACTTC. It codes for CASSQSGGGIYEQYF. This chain links TRBV3-1 (or the pseudogene TRBV3-2) with TRBJ2-7; 7 nucleotides match TRBD2. The CDR3 runs 15 residues. Germline V CDR1 and CDR2: LGHDT, YNNKEL (reference sequence). J was trimmed by 3 bases and V by 3 bases; bases with no gene match: 8.

The J gene is TRBJ2-7, the V gene TRBV28, with D tentatively TRBD2 (5 bases). Germline assignment: CDR1 MDHEN and CDR2 SYDVKM. V lost 1 base, J lost 5 bases, and 12 bases lay in between. This CDR3 contains 14 residues. CDR3 in DNA: TGTGCCAGCAGTTTATCCGGGGTGTCTGACGAGCAGTACTTC. As protein: CASSLSGVSDEQYF.

The chain carries TRBV19 and TRBJ1-5; D gene uncertain. Germline V gene lookup returns CDR1 LNHDA and CDR2 SQIVND (reference sequence). The CDR3 is made up of 14 amino acids. The V and J ends lost 3 bases and 4 bases respectively, with 10 bases between them. The CDR3 loop is CASSIFLDNQPQHF. The CDR3 DNA reads as TGTGCCAGTAGTATTTTTCTGGATAATCAGCCCCAGCATTTT.

This clone showed up just a few times. The genes are TRBV13 and TRBJ1-2, with D uncertain. Germline CDR1 PRHDT, CDR2 FYEKMQ (reference sequence). Trimming pared 5 bases from V and 6 bases from J, leaving 19 bases between. This CDR3 region has 15 residues. CDR3: CASSQADPFEDGYTF. DNA for the CDR3: TGTGCCAGCAGCCAAGCAGACCCTTTTGAAGATGGCTACACCTTC.

The V gene is TRBV18, the J gene TRBJ1-2; 9 positions match TRBD1. Germline V gene sequence: CDR1 KGHSH, CDR2 LQKENI. The CDR3 loop spans 13 amino acids. V shed 6 bases, J shed 8 bases, and the junction held 7 bases outside the gene matches. The CDR3 here is CASSPGQGGGYTF. CDR3 in DNA: TGTGCCAGCTCCCCGGGACAGGGAGGAGGCTACACCTTC.

J is TRBJ2-5 and V is TRBV7-2; the match to TRBD2 covers 12 bases. The germline V gene encodes CDR1 SGHTA and CDR2 FQGNSA. The CDR3 extends over 17 amino acids. V lost 4 bases to trimming and J lost 3 bases; unmatched junction nucleotides: 9. Written as DNA, the CDR3 is TGTGCCAGCAGCTCACCTAGGAGACTAGCGGGGGAAGAGACCCAGTACTTC. Encoded protein: CASSSPRRLAGEETQYF.

The chain has TRBV19 and TRBJ1-2; 12 nucleotides line up with TRBD1. The length of the CDR3 is 17 residues. Germline V gene sequence: CDR1 LNHDA, CDR2 SQIVND (reference sequence). Trimming took 7 bases from V and 4 from J; bases not matched to a gene: 13. The CDR3 spells CASTAGTGGNKGYGYTF. CDR3 in DNA: TGTGCCAGTACCGCCGGGACAGGGGGCAATAAGGGCTATGGCTACACCTTC.

This clone occurred many times. The chain joins TRBV18 to TRBJ2-1; no clear D gene. Germline V gene data show CDR1 as KGHSH and CDR2 as LQKENI. Trimming stripped 0 bases from V and 8 bases from J, with 5 bases between. This CDR3 has 12 residues. CDR3 DNA: TGTGCCAGCTCACCACCGAGTGATGAGCAGTTCTTC. Amino acid sequence: CASSPPSDEQFF. Supplemented by reference TRBV18 and TRBJ2-1, the full variable domain reads NAGVMQNPRHLVRRRGQEARLRCSPMKGHSHVYWYRQLPEEGLKFMVYLQKENIIDESGMPKERFSAEFPKEGPSILRIQQVVRGDSAAYFCASSPPSDEQFFGPGTRLTVL.